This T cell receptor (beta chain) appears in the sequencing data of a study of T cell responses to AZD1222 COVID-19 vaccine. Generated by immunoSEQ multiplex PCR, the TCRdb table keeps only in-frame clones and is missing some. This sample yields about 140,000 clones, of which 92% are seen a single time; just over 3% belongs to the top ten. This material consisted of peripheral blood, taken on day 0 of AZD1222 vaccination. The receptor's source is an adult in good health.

The CDR3 DNA reads as TGTGCCAGCAGCTTGGGCGGTAATGAAAAACTGTTTTTT. It yields the protein CASSLGGNEKLFF. This rearrangement joins TRBV12-3 or TRBV12-4 to TRBJ1-4; unclear D gene. The CDR3 has 13 residues. V was cut by 6 bases and J by 4 bases, with 9 bases left in between.